The 20 T cell receptor beta chains listed next were all sequenced from one sample in a study of blood T cell repertoires in COVID-19. Here immunoSEQ multiplex PCR was the method, and the copy in TCRdb shows in-frame clones only, minus some. The sample lists 250,000 to 300,000 clones, around 82% occurring once. Sequenced: peripheral blood. The receptors were sampled from an elderly man with acute or convalescent COVID-19.

J is TRBJ2-2 and V is TRBV6-4; 9 bases fit TRBD2. The CDR3 loop spans 15 amino acids. CDR1 and CDR2 from the germline V gene are MRHNA and SNTAGT. Unmatched junction bases numbered 1, after V lost 5 bases and J lost 0 bases. DNA of the CDR3: TGTGCCAGCAGTCGGACTAGCGCGAACACCGGGGAGCTGTTTTTT. Protein product: CASSRTSANTGELFF.

The rearrangement joins TRBV7-2 to TRBJ1-4; 7 positions agree with TRBD1. J was trimmed by 6 bases and V by 3 bases; bases with no gene match: 4. The CDR3 contains 14 residues. The germline V gene has CDR1 SGHTA and CDR2 FQGNSA. The DNA of the CDR3 is TGTGCCAGCAGCTTGACAGGGATGGATGAAAAACTGTTTTTT. This translates into CASSLTGMDEKLFF.

The chain is built from TRBV15 and TRBJ2-2, with D perhaps matching TRBD2 (6 bases). The CDR3 runs to 17 residues. Trimming took 3 bases from V and 3 from J, leaving 17 bases between them. The V gene's germline CDR1 is LNHNV and CDR2 YYDKDF (reference sequence). The CDR3 spells CATSRALAVDYTGELFF. DNA of the CDR3: TGTGCCACCAGCAGGGCCTTAGCGGTGGATTACACCGGGGAGCTGTTTTTT.

The chain couples TRBV7-2 to TRBJ2-7; 9 nucleotides line up with TRBD1. The CDR3 has 16 amino acids. After removal of 4 bases from V and 6 bases from J, the junction contained 13 bases not matched to a gene. Germline CDR1 is SGHTA and CDR2 is FQGNSA. As DNA, the CDR3 is TGTGCCAGCAGCTCCCTTTGGGACAGGGAAGGGGGCGAGCAGTACTTC. Its translation: CASSSLWDREGGEQYF.

The J gene is TRBJ2-3, the V gene TRBV12-3 or TRBV12-4; the match to TRBD2 covers 8 bases. CDR3 length: 13 amino acids. Unmatched junction bases numbered 4, after V lost 7 bases and J lost 4 bases. CDR3 bases: TGTGCCAGCAAGTCGGGAGGGCCAGATACGCAGTATTTT. Protein product: CASKSGGPDTQYF.

The chain is built from TRBV5-1 and TRBJ2-2; 9 nucleotides agree with TRBD2. Germline lookup yields CDR1 SGHRS and CDR2 YFSETQ. The V segment lost 4 bases and the J segment 1 base; nucleotides outside the gene matches: 5. This CDR3 has 16 residues. The CDR3 nucleotides read TGCGCCAGCAGCAGATTAGCGGGGGTGAACACCGGGGAGCTGTTTTTT. This codes for CASSRLAGVNTGELFF. Combining the CDR3 with reference TRBV5-1 and TRBJ2-2 gives the whole variable domain KAGVTQTPRYLIKTRGQQVTLSCSPISGHRSVSWYQQTPGQGLQFLFEYFSETQRNKGNFPGRFSGRQFSNSRSEMNVSTLELGDSALYLCASSRLAGVNTGELFFGEGSRLTVL.

The genes are TRBV2 and TRBJ1-1; 9 nucleotides match TRBD1. Germline V gives CDR1 SNHLY, CDR2 FYNNEI. The CDR3 contains 14 residues. With 8 bases clipped from V and 4 bases from J, the junction kept 8 bases outside the gene matches. CDR3 DNA: TGTGCCAGCGAACAGGGGGCAGGAAGCACTGAAGCTTTCTTT. The encoded protein is CASEQGAGSTEAFF.

The chain couples TRBV7-2 to TRBJ2-5, with 10 nucleotides matching TRBD2. J lost 5 bases, V lost 2 bases, and 8 bases had no gene match. The CDR3 spans 16 residues. Germline CDR1 is SGHTA and CDR2 is FQGNSA. The CDR3 DNA reads as TGTGCCAGCAGCTTACAGAGCGGGGGGGCCGGGGAGACCCAGTACTTC. Its translation: CASSLQSGGAGETQYF.

This clone was detected once. The chain links TRBV28 to TRBJ1-5, with 7 nucleotides matching TRBD1. The CDR3 runs 17 residues. V lost 6 bases, J lost 4 bases, and 15 bases stayed unmatched. Germline CDR1 is MDHEN and CDR2 is SYDVKM. This CDR3 reads CASRLAGPGQLNQPQHF. Written as DNA, the CDR3 is TGTGCCAGCAGGTTGGCGGGACCGGGACAGCTAAATCAGCCCCAGCATTTT.

This clone has just one count. J is TRBJ1-5 and V is TRBV28; D is unresolved. The V gene's germline CDR1 is MDHEN and CDR2 SYDVKM. The CDR3 has 13 residues. The V end was cut by 2 bases, the J end by 9 bases, with 11 bases between. The CDR3 loop is CASSLDPGGPQHF. In DNA form, the CDR3 reads TGTGCCAGCAGTTTAGATCCGGGTGGGCCCCAGCATTTT. Full variable domain (outside the CDR3, taken from reference TRBV28 and TRBJ1-5): DVKVTQSSRYLVKRTGEKVFLECVQDMDHENMFWYRQDPGLGLRLIYFSYDVKMKEKGDIPEGYSVSREKKERFSLILESASTNQTSMYLCASSLDPGGPQHFGDGTRLSIL.

This clone was detected only a few times. The rearrangement joins TRBV7-8 to TRBJ2-1; 8 bases match TRBD2. V was pared by 4 bases and J by 1 base, with 3 bases of the junction left unmatched. In germline, CDR1 is SGHVS, CDR2 FQNEAQ. The CDR3 consists of 15 residues. The CDR3 protein is CASSSGRGSYNEQFF. CDR3 coding DNA: TGTGCCAGCAGCTCCGGGAGGGGGTCCTACAATGAGCAGTTCTTC.

This clone is a singleton in its sample. The chain has TRBV6-5 and TRBJ2-2; a possible D gene is TRBD1 (6 bases). Germline V lookup: CDR1 MNHEY, CDR2 SVGAGI. The CDR3 has 14 amino acids. The V end lost 7 bases, the J end lost 5 bases, and 14 bases lay between the germline ends. CDR3 in DNA: TGTGCCAGCACTGGACAGCTGGGGACCGGGGAGCTGTTTTTT. This sequence encodes CASTGQLGTGELFF.

The J gene is TRBJ1-1, the V gene TRBV20-1; D is ambiguous. CDR3 length equals 15 residues. V was trimmed by 3 bases and J by 1 base, leaving 15 bases between them. The germline V gene has CDR1 DFQATT and CDR2 SNEGSKA (reference sequence). The CDR3 is CSASSPNTANTEAFF. In DNA form, the CDR3 reads TGCAGTGCTAGTTCCCCCAATACAGCGAACACTGAAGCTTTCTTT.

The V call is TRBV7-6, the J call TRBJ2-3, with TRBD2 matching 12 bases. Germline V gene sequence: CDR1 SGHVS, CDR2 FNYEAQ. CDR3 length: 18 amino acids. Germline trimming cut 5 bases from V and 1 base from J; bases unmatched to any gene: 10. The CDR3 coding sequence is TGTGCCAGCAGCCCTAGACTAGCGGGAGCACAGGGCACAGATACGCAGTATTTT. Protein sequence: CASSPRLAGAQGTDTQYF.

The V and J genes are TRBV29-1 and TRBJ2-7; no clear D. Deletions cut 4 bases from V and 0 bases from J, with 13 bases between. The germline gives CDR1 SQVTM, CDR2 ANQGSEA. The CDR3 runs to 14 residues. DNA for the CDR3: TGCAGCGTTGCTTGGGCAGCTTACTCCTACGAGCAGTACTTC. It specifies CSVAWAAYSYEQYF.

This chain connects TRBV27 to TRBJ2-6, with TRBD1 as a possible D gene (5 bases). Trimming removed 6 bases at V and 0 bases at J, with 9 bases between. CDR3 length equals 15 residues. Germline loops: CDR1 MNHEY, CDR2 SMNVEV (reference sequence). CDR3 sequence reads: CASRDITSGANVLTF. The CDR3 DNA reads TGTGCCAGCAGGGACATAACCTCTGGGGCCAACGTCCTGACTTTC.

Turning to this clone: The sample carries other DNA sequences with the same CDR3. The chain couples TRBV11-2 to TRBJ2-7, with a tentative D call TRBD2 (6 bases). V lost 5 bases and J lost 7, with 15 bases in between. In germline, CDR1 is SGHAT, CDR2 FQNNGV. The CDR3 consists of 13 residues. The CDR3 coding sequence is TGTGCCAGCAGCCCAGGGACCGCGGGGGAGCAGTACTTC. Its protein product is CASSPGTAGEQYF. The variable domain in full, with the rest retrieved from reference TRBV11-2 and TRBJ2-7, is EAGVAQSPRYKIIEKRQSVAFWCNPISGHATLYWYQQILGQGPKLLIQFQNNGVVDDSQLPKDRFSAERLKGVDSTLKIQPAKLEDSAVYLCASSPGTAGEQYFGPGTRLTVT.

This sequence joins TRBV29-1 and TRBJ1-2; D unclear. V lost 4 bases to trimming and J lost 2 bases, with 8 bases between them. Germline loops: CDR1 SQVTM, CDR2 ANQGSEA. The CDR3 extends over 12 amino acids. CDR3 sequence (DNA): TGCAGCGTTGGGCAATCAAACTATGGCTACACCTTC. Protein product: CSVGQSNYGYTF.

This chain uses TRBV6-2 or TRBV6-3 with TRBJ1-2, with 7 positions matching TRBD1. This CDR3 has 13 amino acids. The V segment lost 6 bases and the J segment 8 bases; nucleotides outside the gene matches: 9. Germline CDR1 reads MNHEY; CDR2 reads SVGEGT. The CDR3 DNA reads TGTGCCAGCAGCCTTACAGGGGAAATCGGCTACACCTTC. This encodes CASSLTGEIGYTF.

J is TRBJ2-5 and V is TRBV9; possibly TRBD2 for D (6 bases). CDR1 SGDLS and CDR2 YYNGEE come from the germline V gene. Trimming removed 3 bases at V and 5 bases at J, with 14 bases between. The CDR3 runs to 14 residues. CDR3 coding DNA: TGTGCCAGCAGCGCGTCGACTAGTTGGGAGACCCAGTACTTC. This codes for CASSASTSWETQYF. The full variable domain, rest sourced from reference TRBV9 and TRBJ2-5, is DSGVTQTPKHLITATGQRVTLRCSPRSGDLSVYWYQQSLDQGLQFLIQYYNGEERAKGNILERFSAQQFPDLHSELNLSSLELGDSALYFCASSASTSWETQYFGPGTRLLVL.